These T cell receptor beta chains were read from a single sample in a study of T cell changes during pregnancy in multiple sclerosis. Libraries were prepared by immunoSEQ multiplex PCR; TCRdb keeps only in-frame clonotypes and omits some of them. The sample has 50,000 to 75,000 clones, 91% seen once. The input for sequencing was peripheral blood, taken in the third trimester of pregnancy. These receptors all stem from a female donor in good health, enrolled as a control in a pregnancy study. Each CDR3 is given with its conserved first and last residue. The order of the fields is CDR3 DNA, CDR3 protein, clone size, D gene, J gene, V gene. A D gene is named only where the DNA matches it firmly. Clone size is not always given. Where it is, it says once, few, many or a class for expanded clones.

DNA: TGTGCCAGCAGCTTAGAACAGACTACCTACAATGAGCAGTTCTTC; CDR3: CASSLEQTTYNEQFF; size: .; D: .; J: TRBJ2-1; V: TRBV7-2
DNA: TGTGCCAGCAGCCCGGGGACAGGTCCATACGAGCAGTACTTC; CDR3: CASSPGTGPYEQYF; size: .; D: TRBD1; J: TRBJ2-7; V: TRBV5-5
DNA: TGTGCCAGCAGTTTAGACGGAGGCTGGGAGACCCAGTACTTC; CDR3: CASSLDGGWETQYF; size: .; D: .; J: TRBJ2-5; V: TRBV27
DNA: TGTGCCAGCAGAAGGACTAGCGGGGGCCCCGGGGAGCTGTTTTTT; CDR3: CASRRTSGGPGELFF; size: .; D: TRBD2; J: TRBJ2-2; V: TRBV6-1
DNA: TGTGCCAGCAGCGTAGGGGCGGGGCCTGAAAAACTGTTTTTT; CDR3: CASSVGAGPEKLFF; size: once; D: .; J: TRBJ1-4; V: TRBV9
DNA: TGTGCCAGCAGCCAGGACATAGCCGGGGAGCTGTTTTTT; CDR3: CASSQDIAGELFF; size: .; D: .; J: TRBJ2-2; V: TRBV14
DNA: TGTGCCAGCAGCCTGGGGGCGAACACTGAAGCTTTCTTT; CDR3: CASSLGANTEAFF; size: .; D: .; J: TRBJ1-1; V: TRBV28
DNA: TGTGCCAGCAGGCAGGGTAATGAAGCTTTCTTT; CDR3: CASRQGNEAFF; size: .; D: .; J: TRBJ1-1; V: TRBV6-6
DNA: TGTGCCAGCAGCTTATCAGGGGTCCCTGAAGCTTTCTTT; CDR3: CASSLSGVPEAFF; size: .; D: .; J: TRBJ1-1; V: TRBV5-5
DNA: TGCGCCAGCCGTGACCGGGACAGGCCGTACGAGCAGTACTTC; CDR3: CASRDRDRPYEQYF; size: .; D: TRBD1; J: TRBJ2-7; V: TRBV10-1
DNA: TGTGCCAGCAGTAGCGACGGGGGGGAGACCCAGTACTTC; CDR3: CASSSDGGETQYF; size: .; D: TRBD2; J: TRBJ2-5; V: TRBV6-5
DNA: TGTGCCAGTAGTATACTGGACAGGGAATATGAAAAACTGTTTTTT; CDR3: CASSILDREYEKLFF; size: once; D: TRBD1; J: TRBJ1-4; V: TRBV19
DNA: TGTGCCTGGAGTAATAACCGGGAAGAGACCCAGTACTTC; CDR3: CAWSNNREETQYF; size: once; D: .; J: TRBJ2-5; V: TRBV30
DNA: TGTGCCAGCAGCTTAGTAGCGGGAGTTTCTGGGGCCAACGTCCTGACTTTC; CDR3: CASSLVAGVSGANVLTF; size: .; D: TRBD2; J: TRBJ2-6; V: TRBV7-9
DNA: TGTGCCAGCAGCTACGGACAGCTGAACACTGAAGCTTTCTTT; CDR3: CASSYGQLNTEAFF; size: .; D: .; J: TRBJ1-1; V: TRBV5-6
DNA: TGTGCCTGGAGTGTACCATTCCGGAGCCACGAATATGGCTACACCTTC; CDR3: CAWSVPFRSHEYGYTF; size: .; D: .; J: TRBJ1-2; V: TRBV30
DNA: TGCGCCAGCAGCTTGGGCGGGGGGACTACCTCCCCCTACGAGCAGTACTTC; CDR3: CASSLGGGTTSPYEQYF; size: .; D: TRBD2; J: TRBJ2-7; V: TRBV5-1
DNA: TGTGCCAGCAGTGTACAGAACCGGCCCCAGCATTTT; CDR3: CASSVQNRPQHF; size: few; D: .; J: TRBJ1-5; V: TRBV6-1
DNA: TGTGCCAGCAGCTTAGTCAGGGAAGAGACCCAGTACTTC; CDR3: CASSLVREETQYF; size: .; D: .; J: TRBJ2-5; V: TRBV7-8
DNA: TGTGCCAGCAGCTTACTAGCGGGGTCGCTCGAGCAGTACTTC; CDR3: CASSLLAGSLEQYF; size: .; D: TRBD2; J: TRBJ2-7; V: TRBV9
DNA: TGTGCCAGCAGTTTAGGGCCGAACGAAGCCTACGAGCAGTACTTC; CDR3: CASSLGPNEAYEQYF; size: .; D: .; J: TRBJ2-7; V: TRBV27
DNA: TGTGCCAGCTCAACTCCGACTAGAAAACCTATAGCCAAAAACATTCAGTACTTC; CDR3: CASSTPTRKPIAKNIQYF; size: .; D: .; J: TRBJ2-4; V: TRBV18
DNA: TGTGCCAGCAGCGTCCTTAACGAGCAGTACTTC; CDR3: CASSVLNEQYF; size: .; D: .; J: TRBJ2-7; V: TRBV5-6
DNA: TGTGCCAGCAGTTCAGAGGGTATGGCTGAAGCTTTCTTT; CDR3: CASSSEGMAEAFF; size: .; D: .; J: TRBJ1-1; V: TRBV5-4
DNA: TGCGCCAGCAGCTTCGGGACTAGCGGGAGGGCAGGCACAGATACGCAGTATTTT; CDR3: CASSFGTSGRAGTDTQYF; size: .; D: TRBD2; J: TRBJ2-3; V: TRBV5-1
DNA: TGTGCCAGCAGTTTAGCGGGGCGCGGCTACACCTTC; CDR3: CASSLAGRGYTF; size: .; D: .; J: TRBJ1-2; V: TRBV27
DNA: TGTGCCAGCAGTGGCTATCCGAGATTGGGCGGGGACTATGGCTACACCTTC; CDR3: CASSGYPRLGGDYGYTF; size: .; D: .; J: TRBJ1-2; V: TRBV25-1
DNA: TGTGCCAGCAGCCAAGAAGAGATTGCCCCCGGGAGGTTAAGCTCTGGAAACACCATATATTTT; CDR3: CASSQEEIAPGRLSSGNTIYF; size: .; D: .; J: TRBJ1-3; V: TRBV4-2
DNA: TGTGCCACCAGCGTGACAGGGGGCACTGAAGCTTTCTTT; CDR3: CATSVTGGTEAFF; size: .; D: TRBD1; J: TRBJ1-1; V: TRBV15
DNA: TGCGCCAGCAGCCATAACCGGGACAGCAACTATGGCTACACCTTC; CDR3: CASSHNRDSNYGYTF; size: .; D: TRBD1; J: TRBJ1-2; V: TRBV4-1
DNA: TGTGCCAGCAGAGATGGGGGGGCTGTAGATACGCAGTATTTT; CDR3: CASRDGGAVDTQYF; size: once; D: .; J: TRBJ2-3; V: TRBV6-1
DNA: TGTGCCAGCAGGAGTGGAGGTCTGACTGAAGCTTTCTTT; CDR3: CASRSGGLTEAFF; size: .; D: .; J: TRBJ1-1; V: TRBV27
DNA: TGCGCCAGCAGCCGGGGACAGGAAGGGACTAGCGCCCTCACAGATACGCAGTATTTT; CDR3: CASSRGQEGTSALTDTQYF; size: .; D: TRBD2; J: TRBJ2-3; V: TRBV5-1
DNA: TGTGCCAGCAGCACCAATCTAGCGGATATCACCGGGGAGCTGTTTTTT; CDR3: CASSTNLADITGELFF; size: .; D: TRBD2; J: TRBJ2-2; V: TRBV11-2
DNA: TGTGCCAGCAGTGGGGAGGGCTATGGCTACACCTTC; CDR3: CASSGEGYGYTF; size: .; D: .; J: TRBJ1-2; V: TRBV27
DNA: TGTGCCAGCAGGGCTGCTGGAGGGGATTCACCCCTCCACTTT; CDR3: CASRAAGGDSPLHF; size: .; D: .; J: TRBJ1-6; V: TRBV5-4